This T cell receptor (beta chain) came from a study of T cell responses to AZD1222 COVID-19 vaccine. For the study at large: Pooled in the analysis were second doses at about 4 or about 12 weeks.

Clones were read by immunoSEQ multiplex PCR, and TCRdb kept only the in-frame ones, dropping some. The sample consists of 150,000 to 200,000 clones, over 75% of them appearing once. The receptor was isolated from an adult in good health. Here the sequenced sample was peripheral blood, taken on day 0 of AZD1222 vaccination.

CDR3 region: CASSLTGGGYNEQFF. DNA of the CDR3: TGCGCCAGCAGCTTGACAGGGGGCGGTTACAATGAGCAGTTCTTC. V is TRBV4-1 and J is TRBJ2-1, with 10 bases matching TRBD1. Trimming at V came to 5 bases and at J to 4 bases, leaving 5 bases not matched to a gene. CDR1 is MGHRA, CDR2 YSYEKL, per germline. The CDR3 extends over 15 amino acids.